This TCR beta chain comes out of a study of identical twins (dated by TCRdb to the mid-2010s). Background for the entire study: To test whether fetal clonotypes persist, the study used deep sequencing on TCR alpha and beta repertoires from monozygotic twins, unrelated adults of various ages, and cord blood. To rule out contamination, the twin experiments were replicated at different times with different library preparation protocols.

After removal of 0 bases from V and 1 base from J, the junction retains 3 bases not matched to a gene. CDR1 MNHEY and CDR2 SVGAGI were looked up in the germline V gene. The CDR3 covers 17 residues, taking in both the cysteine and the phenylalanine. Just CDR3 DNA is preserved here, 51 bases in frame from base 1. What the work shows at the level of the full study, not this receptor alone: Because the same donors could not be followed over many years, conclusions were based on cross-sectional statistical analysis. Recombination models systematically underestimated out-of-frame TCR alpha sharing in monozygotic twins but agreed with sharing between unrelated individuals. The excess sharing between twins in beta out-of-frame sequences was weaker because fewer shared sequences reduced the signal-to-noise ratio. Invariant T cells such as MAIT and iNKT could partly confound zero-insertion analyses, although diverse VJ usage argued against such confounding for most clonotypes. Fewer insertions were carried by abundant cord blood beta clonotypes, a similar but weaker trend appeared in young adult naive repertoires, and no such trend appeared in memory repertoires. Compared with coincidental sharing between unrelated individuals, an excess of low generation-probability sequences was observed among out-of-frame TCR alpha sequences shared between twins.

Remarks on this clonotype: Its recognized antigen is unknown. One base away there is no much larger clone; base qualities are not given.

The library was prepared using 5' RACE. TCRdb names Illumina HiSeq 2000 as the instrument used. A universal primer binding site was added through template switching, and the final cDNA carried a unique molecular identifier so that TCR cDNA molecules could be counted accurately. Specific primers in the conserved constant-segment region were used to synthesize first-strand cDNA for the TCR alpha and beta chains. To control for contamination, each cDNA library was double barcoded with a SMART-Mk sample barcode plus Illumina barcodes. Two successive PCR steps introduced TruSeq adapter sequences along with Illumina sample barcodes. TCR alpha and beta cDNA libraries were sequenced on the Illumina HiSeq platform with custom primers. The published analysis was carried out like this. Unique molecular identifiers were extracted from raw reads with MiGEC, and CDR3 positions were determined with MiXCR. For each individual, recombination models were inferred using an EM algorithm with the repgenHMM and IGoR tools. Shared clonotype analysis was performed with the tcR package in R, normalizing sharing by the product of cloneset sizes. To study raw recombination without the effects of thymic and clonal selection, out-of-frame nonproductive sequences were analyzed. TCRdb took the public reads, trimmed them with fastp at Q25, ran MiXCR for clone calling and kept in-frame beta chains. CDR3 protein sequences are deduplicated, and each keeps its most common genes and DNA. In this record, the V and J calls reflect TCRdb's handling and not the investigators' own analysis. This sample comprises about 810,000 distinct CDR3 sequences, more than 9% of them detected only once. The leading ten clones occupy 1.5% to 2% of the sample.

Every donor was a healthy Caucasian. The twin cohort consisted of three pairs of female monozygotic twins, all aged roughly 18 to 29 years. RNA for TCR libraries was isolated from peripheral blood mononuclear cells. These same data were also listed under a study on yellow fever vaccine responses in identical twins. Looking at the second paper: According to the authors, the vaccine-induced T cell response in identical twins seemed to be partly convergent and partly specific to each individual. Focusing on identical twins, the study followed the T cell clones that responded to the vaccine, and did so with precision.

The sample comprised PBMCs. The sequence joins TRBV6-5 to TRBJ1-6, with TRBD1 identical over 7 junction bases. This receptor was taken from a woman aged 18-29 years in good health. The sequenced DNA: TGTGCCAGCAGTTACTCGGCAGGGGGATCCTATAATTCACCCCTCCACTTT. Its product reads: CASSYSAGGSYNSPLHF.